Listed below are T cell receptor beta chains from one sample, sequenced in a study of early T cells in non-severe SARS-CoV-2 infection. TCRdb reprocessed the 5' RACE reads with MiXCR, giving one entry per CDR3 protein. The repertoire holds tens of thousands of distinct CDR3 sequences, with 15% as singletons. The source material was whole blood. These receptors all come from an adult who was a healthcare worker with PCR-confirmed SARS-CoV-2 infection or an uninfected control (not recorded which). Each CDR3 is given with its conserved first and last residue. A D gene is named only where the DNA matches it firmly. Size is stated for part of the rows, as once, few or many counts, or as a class when the clone is expanded.

J gene: TRBJ2-1; clone size: few; V gene: TRBV20-1; D gene: TRBD2; CDR3 DNA: TGCAGTGCGGTCACCACTAGCGGGAGTATCCATGAGCAGTTCTTC; CDR3 protein: CSAVTTSGSIHEQFF
J gene: TRBJ1-1; clone size: NA; V gene: TRBV9; D gene: NA; CDR3 DNA: TGTGCCAGCAGCCCCCAGGTGAGGGAGAACACTGAAGCTTTCTTT; CDR3 protein: CASSPQVRENTEAFF
J gene: TRBJ2-3; clone size: NA; V gene: TRBV11-2; D gene: NA; CDR3 DNA: TGTGCCAGCAGCTTAGTCATGCCTCTCGGAGGTAGTACGCAGTATTTT; CDR3 protein: CASSLVMPLGGSTQYF
J gene: TRBJ1-3; clone size: NA; V gene: TRBV29-1; D gene: NA; CDR3 DNA: TGCAGCGTTGTTCGGGGGAACACCATATATTTT; CDR3 protein: CSVVRGNTIYF
J gene: TRBJ2-7; clone size: NA; V gene: TRBV5-1; D gene: NA; CDR3 DNA: TGCGCCAGCAGCCTAGACACCTACGAGCAGTACTTC; CDR3 protein: CASSLDTYEQYF
J gene: TRBJ2-2; clone size: NA; V gene: TRBV27; D gene: TRBD2; CDR3 DNA: TGTGCCAGCAGTTTTAGCGGGAGGGTCACCGGGGAGCTGTTTTTT; CDR3 protein: CASSFSGRVTGELFF
J gene: TRBJ2-5; clone size: few; V gene: TRBV4-1; D gene: TRBD2; CDR3 DNA: TGCGCCAGCAGCCAAGATATGGCTAGCGGGAGATCCCTACTGGGGGAGACCCAGTACTTC; CDR3 protein: CASSQDMASGRSLLGETQYF
J gene: TRBJ1-4; clone size: NA; V gene: TRBV7-9; D gene: NA; CDR3 DNA: TGTGCCAGCAGCTTATCTAGGGTCGGTAATGAAAAACTGTTTTTT; CDR3 protein: CASSLSRVGNEKLFF
J gene: TRBJ1-6; clone size: NA; V gene: TRBV28; D gene: NA; CDR3 DNA: TGTGCCAGCAGTTTCCCCGGGGGCGGGAATTCACCCCTCCACTTT; CDR3 protein: CASSFPGGGNSPLHF
J gene: TRBJ2-5; clone size: few; V gene: TRBV6-1; D gene: TRBD1; CDR3 DNA: TGTGCCAGCAGTGAAAACAGGGGTGGGCAAGAGACCCAGTACTTC; CDR3 protein: CASSENRGGQETQYF
J gene: TRBJ2-1; clone size: few; V gene: TRBV11-1; D gene: TRBD2; CDR3 DNA: TGTGCCAGCAGACCACGGGAGGGCAGCGGCCACAATGAGCAGTTCTTC; CDR3 protein: CASRPREGSGHNEQFF
J gene: TRBJ2-4; clone size: few; V gene: TRBV4-1; D gene: NA; CDR3 DNA: TGCGCCAGCAGCCAACTTTACATACCGGGCGCTTACATTCAGTACTTC; CDR3 protein: CASSQLYIPGAYIQYF
J gene: TRBJ1-2; clone size: NA; V gene: TRBV28; D gene: NA; CDR3 DNA: TGTGCCAGCAGTTTGTCTAGGGACTATGGCTACACCTTC; CDR3 protein: CASSLSRDYGYTF
J gene: TRBJ2-1; clone size: few; V gene: TRBV14; D gene: NA; CDR3 DNA: TGTGCCAGCAGCCTTAGTAGGGGAGATGAGCAGTTCTTC; CDR3 protein: CASSLSRGDEQFF
J gene: TRBJ2-5; clone size: NA; V gene: TRBV4-1; D gene: NA; CDR3 DNA: TGCGCCAGCAGCCAAAGGGTAGAAGAGACCCAGTACTTC; CDR3 protein: CASSQRVEETQYF
J gene: TRBJ2-7; clone size: many; V gene: TRBV2; D gene: NA; CDR3 DNA: TGTGCCAGCAGTGACAGCTTCACCTACGAGCAGTACTTC; CDR3 protein: CASSDSFTYEQYF
J gene: TRBJ2-4; clone size: few; V gene: TRBV20-1; D gene: TRBD2; CDR3 DNA: TGCAGTGCGCGGAAACTAGCGGGAGTAAACATTCAGTACTTC; CDR3 protein: CSARKLAGVNIQYF
J gene: TRBJ2-1; clone size: few; V gene: TRBV6-5; D gene: NA; CDR3 DNA: TGTGCCAGCAGTTACGGGGCCGCTAGCTACAATGAGCAGTTCTTC; CDR3 protein: CASSYGAASYNEQFF
J gene: TRBJ2-7; clone size: many; V gene: TRBV4-1; D gene: TRBD2; CDR3 DNA: TGCGCCAGCAGCCAAGAACGGCTAGCGGGAGAGCAGTACTTC; CDR3 protein: CASSQERLAGEQYF
J gene: TRBJ1-1; clone size: many; V gene: TRBV27; D gene: NA; CDR3 DNA: TGTGCCAGCAGTTTCGGCGGGGACACTGAAGCTTTCTTT; CDR3 protein: CASSFGGDTEAFF
J gene: TRBJ2-7; clone size: many; V gene: TRBV20-1; D gene: TRBD2; CDR3 DNA: TGCAGTGCTAGGGGCCGAGGACTAGCGGGATCCTACGAGCAGTACTTC; CDR3 protein: CSARGRGLAGSYEQYF
J gene: TRBJ2-1; clone size: many; V gene: TRBV7-9; D gene: NA; CDR3 DNA: TGTGCCAGCAGCTCCAGAGGGATCAATGAGCAGTTCTTC; CDR3 protein: CASSSRGINEQFF